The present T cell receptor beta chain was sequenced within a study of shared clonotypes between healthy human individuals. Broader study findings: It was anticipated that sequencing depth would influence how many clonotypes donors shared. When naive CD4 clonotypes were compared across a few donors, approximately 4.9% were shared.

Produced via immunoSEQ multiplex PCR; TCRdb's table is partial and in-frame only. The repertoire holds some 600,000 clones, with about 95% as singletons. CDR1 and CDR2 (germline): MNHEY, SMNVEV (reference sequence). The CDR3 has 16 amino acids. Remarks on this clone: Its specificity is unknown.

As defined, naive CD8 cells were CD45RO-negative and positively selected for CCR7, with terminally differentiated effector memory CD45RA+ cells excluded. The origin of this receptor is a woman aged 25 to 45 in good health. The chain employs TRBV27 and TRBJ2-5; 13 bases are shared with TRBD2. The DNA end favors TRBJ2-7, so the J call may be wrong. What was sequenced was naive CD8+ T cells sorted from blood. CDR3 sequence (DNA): TGTGCCAGCAGTCGGGTACTAGCGGGAGGGTCCTACGAGCAGTACTTC. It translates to CASSRVLAGGSYEQYF.